A selection of T cell receptor beta chains follows, all from one sample in a study of identical twins. TCRdb reprocessed the 5' RACE reads with MiXCR, giving one entry per CDR3 protein. Here the sample spans around 1.7 million distinct CDR3 sequences, roughly a third being singletons. The specimen sequenced was cord blood. These receptors came from a newborn girl in good health. Each CDR3 is given with its conserved first and last residue.

TRBV20-1 CSARGGLASCNEQFF
TRBV27 CASRRDRERTDTQYF
TRBV29-1 CSVFLGRGEETQYF
TRBV2 CASPPGYNEQFF
TRBV4-1 CASSPGVLILSYEQYF
TRBV10-3 CAISVSGQGSYGYTF
TRBV10-3 CAISETSGGANEQFF
TRBV20-1 CSAGKTSLHGYTF
TRBV21-1 CASSKIPGVSYEQYF
TRBV7-9 CASSGLAFEQFF
TRBV4-2 CASSQDTAGDYNEQFF
TRBV5-1 CASSGANSDRDYGYTF
TRBV27 CASSTARGPHIYNEQFF
TRBV20-1 CSASTGTVLGTQYF
TRBV11-2 CASSLGRLAVAYNEQFF
TRBV10-3 CAISGGFGGFSYDEQFF
TRBV11-2 CASSVVAGAPPDTQYF
TRBV27 CASSAYSGGEETQYF
TRBV19 CASSESWGDYGYTF
TRBV12-3/TRBV12-4 CASTEWGLADSEQYF
TRBV21-1 CAGSKVDQTTNYGYTF
TRBV21-1 CASSIFTRQASETQYF
TRBV20-1 CSARGGMNTEAFF
TRBV7-9 CASSLWTSGRSYNEQYF
TRBV11-2 CASSPGTSGRATDTQYF
TRBV10-3 CAISERHSSTDTQYF
TRBV30 CVGGQMHSPLHF
TRBV2 CASSENPGLLYQPQHF
TRBV12-3/TRBV12-4 CASRGQTSYNEQFF
TRBV29-1 CSVEMAGGQPQHF
TRBV4-1 CASSQAGVPNNEQFF
TRBV28 CASSLILAGGISYNEQFF
TRBV2 CASSEVSNSPLHF
TRBV10-3 CAISDGRPSNQPQHF
TRBV29-1 CSVGQGNEQFF
TRBV5-6 CASSLIWDHYGYTF
TRBV11-2 CASSPHRQTYEQYF
TRBV7-2 CASKGQLNEKLFF
TRBV12-3/TRBV12-4 CASRRTTFWTDTQYF
TRBV20-1 CSARDFRNVGSSYEQYF
TRBV5-1 CTSRLTGYQETQYF
TRBV20-1 CSARRTSGTTDTQYF
TRBV5-5 CASSLGTGRYEQYF
TRBV3-1 CASSQEGFATNEKLFF
TRBV7-9 CASSVDRAGEKLFF
TRBV28 CASNLAGLGLNEQFF
TRBV20-1 CSARGDERGGLSNYEQYF
TRBV3-1 CASSSDSGPNLEQYF
TRBV12-3/TRBV12-4 CASSISVSYEQYF
TRBV4-2 CASSQPGLAGADTQYF
TRBV28 CASSIPGLALSYEQYF
TRBV13 CASSLLARNYEQYF
TRBV6-5 CASRPSGLNEQFF
TRBV3-1 CASSQAALAGGTDTQYF
TRBV16 CASSQWDTYEQYF
TRBV15 CATSRDARTIGNQPQHF
TRBV5-1 CASSLEGGAGQPQHF
TRBV4-1 CACSLLAGISNEQFF
TRBV28 CASRDGTTSAETQYF